The source of this T cell receptor beta chain is a study of blood T cell repertoires in COVID-19 (dated by TCRdb to the early 2020s). Regarding the study in general: Samples covering the acute and convalescent phases of COVID-19 were provided by collaborators in the United States, Italy and Spain. Where available, HLA class I and class II types were taken from metadata supplied by the sample provider and were not determined by assay-based typing. The samples were drawn from two sources: the first 160 participants of the ongoing ImmuneRACE study, and about 1,300 subjects contributed by 6 global collaborators. The material from the prospective study consisted of cDNA or gDNA derived from T cells, B-cell-depleted T cells, or PBMCs. Subjects who had been exposed to COVID-19, were actively infected with it, or had recovered from it provided the deeply sampled blood TCRbeta repertoires that made up the dataset. The sample metadata nearly always contained a de-identified subject ID, COVID-19 status, age in years and sex. The repertoires were made available in a free public database intended to serve as a resource for research on the immune response to SARS-CoV-2. What the study reported, not specific to this receptor: The quantity of clinical and demographic metadata differed by source and by participant and was supplied without curation.

CDR3 length: 13 amino acids, cysteine to phenylalanine. This entry keeps only the CDR3 DNA: 39 bases, framed from base 1. The V end loses 0 bases and the J end loses 8 bases, and a stretch of 11 bases separates them. Reading the germline V gene (reference sequence) gives CDR1 SGHKS and CDR2 YYEKEE. In the case of this clone: Its specific antigen is unknown. No base qualities exist here, and no much larger clone lies one base off it.

Enrolling through a virtual design, the prospective study's participants ranged in age from roughly 18 to 100 years and lived across roughly 24 United States geographic areas. Cohort assignment in the prospective study relied on participant-reported clinical history from a screening survey and a study questionnaire. Exposed participants had been in contact with someone with a PCR-confirmed or clinician-diagnosed COVID-19 case within 2 weeks of study entry. In the prospective study, mobile phlebotomists collected whole blood, serum and a nasopharyngeal or oropharyngeal swab from each participant. Additional blood draws and questionnaires over an approximately 2-month period could optionally be provided by prospective study participants. Before DNA extraction, blood samples from the prospective study were shipped at room temperature or frozen. TCRbeta CDR3 regions were amplified from genomic DNA using the immunoSEQ Assay, a bias-controlled multiplex PCR. Under the source paper's analysis protocol: The number of nucleated cells in each sample was estimated by amplification of reference gene primers within the assay. To quantify the absolute abundance of each unique TCRbeta CDR3 rearrangement, sequence reads were collapsed and filtered. Productive Simpson clonality was computed per sample as the square root of Simpson's diversity index over productive rearrangements. This immuneACCESS table, as held by TCRdb, lists in-frame sequences with V and J called but not all clones. Of the missing ones, under half trace to an unresolved V gene in checked studies; the others have no known cause. V, J and clone size are taken as reported in that table, and D and trimming were inferred from the DNA itself. Present in this sample are about 150,000 clones, over 80% of which were seen just once. Roughly 5.5% of the sample lies in the top ten.

The origin of this receptor is a woman aged 45-60 years who had been exposed to COVID-19. The sample was PBMCs or T cells enriched from blood (not recorded which). The V gene is TRBV5-5 and the J gene is TRBJ1-2, with TRBD1 tentatively as D gene (6 bases match). The DNA sequence follows: TGTGCCAGCAGCTTGGCGACAGGAAGGGGCTACACCTTC. Translation gives CASSLATGRGYTF. Reference TRBV5-5 and TRBJ1-2 proteins supply the regions before and after the CDR3; the full variable domain is: DAGVTQSPTHLIKTRGQQVTLRCSPISGHKSVSWYQQVLGQGPQFIFQYYEKEERGRGNFPDRFSARQFPNYSSELNVNALLLGDSALYLCASSLATGRGYTFGSGTRLTVV.